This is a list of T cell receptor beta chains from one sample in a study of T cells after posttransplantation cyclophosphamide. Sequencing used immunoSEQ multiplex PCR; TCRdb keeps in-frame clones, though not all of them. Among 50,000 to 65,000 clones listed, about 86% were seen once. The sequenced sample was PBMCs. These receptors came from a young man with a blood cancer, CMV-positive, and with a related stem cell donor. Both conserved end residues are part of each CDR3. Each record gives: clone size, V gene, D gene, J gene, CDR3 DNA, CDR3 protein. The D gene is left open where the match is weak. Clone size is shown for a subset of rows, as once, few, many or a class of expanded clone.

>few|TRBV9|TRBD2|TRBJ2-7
TGTGCCAGCAGCGTAGGCGTAGCGGGATCCCCCTACGAGCAGTACTTC
CASSVGVAGSPYEQYF
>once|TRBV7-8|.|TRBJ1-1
TGTGCCAGCAGCTTTGCAGGGGCCAAGACTGAAGCTTTCTTT
CASSFAGAKTEAFF
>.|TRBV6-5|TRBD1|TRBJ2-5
TGTGCCAGCAGAAAACAGGGGGCTGAGACCCAGTACTTC
CASRKQGAETQYF
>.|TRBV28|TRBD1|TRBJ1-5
TGTGCCAGCAGGCAGGGGGCGGTTCAGCCCCAGCATTTT
CASRQGAVQPQHF
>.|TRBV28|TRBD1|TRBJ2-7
TGTGCCAGCAGTTTAGGGCGGACAGGGATCTACGAGCAGTACTTC
CASSLGRTGIYEQYF
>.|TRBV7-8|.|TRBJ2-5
TGTGCCAGCAGCTTATTTGGAGTAGCGACCCTGGAGACCCAGTACTTC
CASSLFGVATLETQYF
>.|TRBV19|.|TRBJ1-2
TGTGCCAGTACCTCCCCCCTCTATGGCTACACCTTC
CASTSPLYGYTF
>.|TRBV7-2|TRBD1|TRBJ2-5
TGTGCCAGCAGCTTTGACAGGGCAGAGACCCAGTACTTC
CASSFDRAETQYF
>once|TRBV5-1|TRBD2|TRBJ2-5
TGCGCCAGCAGGCGGGGGGAGGTGTACCAAGAGACCCAGTACTTC
CASRRGEVYQETQYF
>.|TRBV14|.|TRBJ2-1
TGTGCCAGCAGCCCCCGAAACTCGCGGGTAAATGAGCAGTTCTTC
CASSPRNSRVNEQFF
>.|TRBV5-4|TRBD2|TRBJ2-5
TGTGCCAGCAGCTCCCAGGGAGGGGCGGAGACCCAGTACTTC
CASSSQGGAETQYF
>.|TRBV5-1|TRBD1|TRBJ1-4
TGCGCCAGCAGCCCGGGACAGGGTAATGAAAAACTGTTTTTT
CASSPGQGNEKLFF
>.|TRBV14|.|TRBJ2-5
TGTGCCAGCAGCCAAGTACAGGAGACCCAGTACTTC
CASSQVQETQYF
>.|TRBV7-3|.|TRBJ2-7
TGTGCCAGCAGCTTGGAGGGGCCCCAGGGAGAGCAGTACTTC
CASSLEGPQGEQYF
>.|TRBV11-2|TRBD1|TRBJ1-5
TGTGCCAGCAGCCCCGGGACAGCAGGGCAGCCCCAGCATTTT
CASSPGTAGQPQHF
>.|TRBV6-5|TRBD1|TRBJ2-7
TGTGCCAGCAGTCCAGACAGGGACGAGCAGTACTTC
CASSPDRDEQYF
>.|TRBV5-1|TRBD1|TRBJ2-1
TGCGCCAGCAGCTTGGGGGACAGGGAGGAGAATGAGCAGTTCTTC
CASSLGDREENEQFF
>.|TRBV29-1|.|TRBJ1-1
TGCAGCGTTGAAGGAAATTTGGGGAGCACTGAAGCTTTCTTT
CSVEGNLGSTEAFF
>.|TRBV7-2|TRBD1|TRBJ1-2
TGTGCCAGCAGCCCGAGACAGGGGAGTAACTATGGCTACACCTTC
CASSPRQGSNYGYTF
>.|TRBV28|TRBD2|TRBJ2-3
TGTGCCAGCAGTAACCCCGGGACTAGCGGCACAGATACGCAGTATTTT
CASSNPGTSGTDTQYF
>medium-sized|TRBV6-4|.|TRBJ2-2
TGTGCCAGCAGTGACTCTGCTAGCCTGAACACCGGGGAGCTGTTTTTT
CASSDSASLNTGELFF
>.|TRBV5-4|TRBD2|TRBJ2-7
TGTGCCAGCAGCCGCTATACCGGGACTAATTACGAGCAGTACTTC
CASSRYTGTNYEQYF
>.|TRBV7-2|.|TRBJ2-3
TGTGCCAGCAGCTCCTCCGTATCGGGGACTAGCACAGATACGCAGTATTTT
CASSSSVSGTSTDTQYF
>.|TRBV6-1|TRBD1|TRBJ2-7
TGTGCCAGCAGTAAAGACAGGGACACTTTCTACGAGCAGTACTTC
CASSKDRDTFYEQYF
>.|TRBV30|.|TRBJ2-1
TGTGCCTGGAGTAGGGGGAAAGGCCAATATGAGCAGTTCTTC
CAWSRGKGQYEQFF
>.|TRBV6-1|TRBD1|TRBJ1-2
TGTGCCAGCAGTGAAATAGGGACAGGGGGAGAAGGCTACACCTTC
CASSEIGTGGEGYTF
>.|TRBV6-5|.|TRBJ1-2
TGTGCCAGCAGTCGGACAGCAACGGAAAGCTATGGCTACACCTTC
CASSRTATESYGYTF
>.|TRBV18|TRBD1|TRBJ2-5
TGTGCCAGCTCCTATCTTACCGCCGGGACAGGGTCTTCCCCGGGGGAGACCCAGTACTTC
CASSYLTAGTGSSPGETQYF
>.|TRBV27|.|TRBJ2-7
TGTGCCAGCAGGGAGGGAGTATCCTACGAGCAGTACTTC
CASREGVSYEQYF
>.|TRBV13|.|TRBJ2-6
TGTGCCAGCAGCTTAGGCCTACAGGCATACTCTGGGGCCAACGTCCTGACTTTC
CASSLGLQAYSGANVLTF
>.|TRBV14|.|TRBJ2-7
TGTGCCAGCAGCCAAAGGACAGCATCCCTCGAGCAGTACTTC
CASSQRTASLEQYF
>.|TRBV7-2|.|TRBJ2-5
TGTGCCAGCAGCTATAGAAGGGGGCAAGAGACCCAGTACTTC
CASSYRRGQETQYF
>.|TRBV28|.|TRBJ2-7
TGTGCCAGCAGTTTTCTGAGCACTTCTCCGTTTCTCGAGCAGTACTTC
CASSFLSTSPFLEQYF
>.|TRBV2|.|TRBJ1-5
TGTGCCAGCAGGTGGCAGGAAAGTCAGCCCCAGCATTTT
CASRWQESQPQHF
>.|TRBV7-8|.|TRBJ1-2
TGTGCCAGCAGCTTAATTGGGGGGGGCTATGGCTACACCTTC
CASSLIGGGYGYTF
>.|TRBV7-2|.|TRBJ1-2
TGTGCCAGCAGCTTAGGGGGGAGGGACTATGGCTACACCTTC
CASSLGGRDYGYTF
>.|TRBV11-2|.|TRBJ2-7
TGTGCCAGCAGCTTAAGTCCCAGGGATGGCGAGCAGTACTTC
CASSLSPRDGEQYF
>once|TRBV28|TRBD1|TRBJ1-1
TGTGCCAGCACGACAGGGACGGCCACTGAAGCTTTCTTT
CASTTGTATEAFF
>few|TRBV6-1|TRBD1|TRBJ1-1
TGTGCCAGCAGTGGCCGCGACAGGGGATACACTGAAGCTTTCTTT
CASSGRDRGYTEAFF
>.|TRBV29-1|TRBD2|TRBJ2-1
TGCAGCGTGGAGCGGGAGAAATCCGGCAATGAGCAGTTCTTC
CSVEREKSGNEQFF
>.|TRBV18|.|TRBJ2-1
TGTGCCAGCTCACCACTGAGTGGGAACAGGCGCAATGAGCAGTTCTTC
CASSPLSGNRRNEQFF
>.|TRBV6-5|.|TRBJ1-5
TGTGCCAGCAGCCGGCGGGGGGCTAGGCAGCCCCAGCATTTT
CASSRRGARQPQHF
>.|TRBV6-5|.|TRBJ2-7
TGTGCCAGCAGTGAACACGGGAGCCCCTACGAGCAGTACTTC
CASSEHGSPYEQYF
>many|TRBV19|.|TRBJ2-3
TGTGCCAGTAGCCCAGGGGCAGATACGCAGTATTTT
CASSPGADTQYF
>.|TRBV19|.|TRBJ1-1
TGTGCCAGTACCTCAAAGGGGTTGGCAACCGATGAAGCTTTCTTT
CASTSKGLATDEAFF
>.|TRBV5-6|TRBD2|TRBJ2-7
TGTGCCAGCAGCTTCCGACTAGCGGGAGTGTACGAGCAGTACTTC
CASSFRLAGVYEQYF
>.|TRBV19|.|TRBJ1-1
TGTGCCAGTAGTAAAGGGACGGACGGGAGTACTGAAGCTTTCTTT
CASSKGTDGSTEAFF
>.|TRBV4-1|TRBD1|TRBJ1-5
TGCGCCAGCAGCCAACAGGTCTCCCCCCGGGACAGGACTCAGCCCCAGCATTTT
CASSQQVSPRDRTQPQHF
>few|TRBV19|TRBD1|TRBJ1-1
TGTGCCAGTAGGGACAGGGGTAAAACTGAAGCTTTCTTT
CASRDRGKTEAFF
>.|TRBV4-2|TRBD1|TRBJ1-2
TGTGCCAGCAGCCAAGTCGCCCTGGGACAGACATTTAACTATGGCTACACCTTC
CASSQVALGQTFNYGYTF
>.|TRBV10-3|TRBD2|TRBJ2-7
TGTGCCATCAGTGACCGGCTAGCGGGAGGCCACGAGCAGTACTTC
CAISDRLAGGHEQYF
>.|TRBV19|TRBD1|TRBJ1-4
TGTGCCAGTAGTGGGCCGGGACAGGGGGCAGATACAACTAATGAAAAACTGTTTTTT
CASSGPGQGADTTNEKLFF
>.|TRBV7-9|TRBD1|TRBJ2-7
TGTGCCAGCAGCTTATCAGGGACAGCCAGCTCCTACGAGCAGTACTTC
CASSLSGTASSYEQYF
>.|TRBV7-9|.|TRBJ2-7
TGTGCCAGCAGCGCCCTTTTCTCTCAGGACGAGCAGTACTTC
CASSALFSQDEQYF
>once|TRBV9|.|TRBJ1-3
TGTGCCAGCAGCGTAGGCCATGGAGGCCCTGGAAACACCATATATTTT
CASSVGHGGPGNTIYF
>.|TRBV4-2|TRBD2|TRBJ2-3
TGTGCCAGCAGCCAAGTCCTAGCGGGGGGGGCGGGCACAGATACGCAGTATTTT
CASSQVLAGGAGTDTQYF
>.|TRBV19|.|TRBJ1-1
TGTGCCAGTAGTATGTTTAGTTCGGGAACTCATACTGAAGCTTTCTTT
CASSMFSSGTHTEAFF
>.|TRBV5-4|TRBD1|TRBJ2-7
TGTGCCAGCAGCTTGAAGACAGGGGGCGTCGAGCAGTACTTC
CASSLKTGGVEQYF
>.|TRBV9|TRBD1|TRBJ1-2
TGTGCCAGCAGCGCCAACTCCCGGGACAGCCCCTATGGCTACACCTTC
CASSANSRDSPYGYTF